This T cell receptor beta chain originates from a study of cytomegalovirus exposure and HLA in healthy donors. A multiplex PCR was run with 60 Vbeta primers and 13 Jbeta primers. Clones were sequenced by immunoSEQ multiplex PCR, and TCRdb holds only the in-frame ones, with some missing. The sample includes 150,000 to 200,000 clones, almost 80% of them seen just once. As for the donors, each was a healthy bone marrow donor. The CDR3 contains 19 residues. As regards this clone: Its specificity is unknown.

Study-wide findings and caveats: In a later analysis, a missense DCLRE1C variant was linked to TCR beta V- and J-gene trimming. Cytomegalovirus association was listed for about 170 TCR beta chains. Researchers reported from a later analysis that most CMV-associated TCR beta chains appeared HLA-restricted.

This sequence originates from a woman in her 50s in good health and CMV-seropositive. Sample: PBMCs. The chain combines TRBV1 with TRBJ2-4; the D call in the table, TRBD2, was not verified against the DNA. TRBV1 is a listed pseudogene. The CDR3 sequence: CTSSQDKFSGNLAENIQYF. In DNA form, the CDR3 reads TGCACCAGCAGCCAAGATAAGTTTTCGGGGAACTTAGCCGAAAACATTCAGTACTTC.